This passage covers 10 T cell receptor beta chains from one sample sequenced in a study of blood T cell repertoires in COVID-19. Measured with immunoSEQ multiplex PCR; TCRdb has only the in-frame clones, and not every one. The data contain under 450,000 clones, roughly four fifths of them singletons. Sequencing input: PBMCs or T cells enriched from blood (not recorded which). The source is a woman aged 45-60 years who had recovered from COVID-19.

The genes are TRBV3-1 (or the pseudogene TRBV3-2) and TRBJ2-2; 10 bases are a match to TRBD2. With V trimmed by 1 base and J by 6 bases, 5 bases remained unmatched. Germline V gene lookup returns CDR1 LGHDT and CDR2 YNNKEL (reference sequence). The CDR3 totals 16 residues. In DNA, the CDR3 is TGTGCCAGCAGCCAAGGAGCTAGCGGGAGTGCCGGGGAGCTGTTTTTT. This gives the protein CASSQGASGSAGELFF.

There are a few counts of this clone. The V and J genes are TRBV20-1 and TRBJ1-5; 7 bases align to TRBD1. J was trimmed by 7 bases and V by 3 bases; bases with no gene match: 6. The CDR3 is 13 amino acids. Germline lookup yields CDR1 DFQATT and CDR2 SNEGSKA (reference sequence). In DNA form, the CDR3 reads TGCAGTGCTAGTACAGGGGACTGGCAGCCCCAGCATTTT. Encoded protein: CSASTGDWQPQHF.

The genes are TRBV7-2 and TRBJ1-5; 8 bases map to TRBD1. Germline-derived CDR1 and CDR2 are SGHTA and FQGNSA. With 0 bases clipped from V and 6 bases from J, the junction kept 4 bases outside the gene matches. The CDR3 totals 15 residues. The CDR3 is CASSLAQGAAQPQHF. In nucleotides, the CDR3 is TGTGCCAGCAGCTTAGCTCAGGGGGCGGCTCAGCCCCAGCATTTT.

The sample holds one count of this clone. The chain carries TRBV4-3 and TRBJ1-2; D perhaps matches TRBD1 (6 bases). Germline V lookup: CDR1 LGHNA, CDR2 YSLEER. Between the trimmed V and J ends, which lost 5 bases and 0 bases, there was a span of 19 bases. The CDR3 is made up of 17 amino acids. The CDR3 region is CASSNRLQGSSNYGYTF. CDR3 bases: TGCGCCAGCAGCAACCGCCTACAGGGCTCTTCTAACTATGGCTACACCTTC.

This CDR3 reads CASSFTGLAGQETQYF. Written as DNA, the CDR3 is TGTGCCAGCAGTTTTACTGGACTAGCGGGCCAAGAGACCCAGTACTTC. This chain links TRBV27 with TRBJ2-5, with TRBD2 matching 11 bases. Germline-derived CDR1 and CDR2 are MNHEY and SMNVEV (reference sequence). J was trimmed by 1 base and V by 3 bases; bases with no gene match: 4. This CDR3 has 16 residues.

The rearrangement links TRBV19 to TRBJ1-3, with D perhaps matching TRBD1 (6 bases). Germline values: CDR1 LNHDA, CDR2 SQIVND (reference sequence). This CDR3 is 15 amino acids long. V was pared by 11 bases and J by 0 bases, with 17 bases between. This CDR3 is CASSGGATSGNTIYF. Here the CDR3 DNA reads TGTGCCTCTTCGGGGGGGGCCACCTCTGGAAACACCATATATTTT.

The chain recombines TRBV7-3 with TRBJ2-1; D is undetermined. The CDR3 is made up of 13 amino acids. Germline V CDR1 and CDR2: SGHTA, FQGTGA. V was cut by 1 base and J by 11 bases, with 12 bases left in between. The DNA for the CDR3 is TGTGCCAGCAGCTTAAGATTTGATGAGCAGCAGTTCTTC. This translates into CASSLRFDEQQFF.

The rearrangement joins TRBV7-2 to TRBJ2-3; 8 nucleotides agree with TRBD1. Germline loops: CDR1 SGHTA, CDR2 FQGNSA. The ends lost 4 bases at V and 3 bases at J; junction bases unmatched: 3. CDR3 size: 14 residues. The CDR3 loop is CASSSRQGTDTQYF. The CDR3 nucleotides are TGTGCCAGCAGCTCACGACAGGGGACAGATACGCAGTATTTT.

The J gene is TRBJ1-2, the V gene TRBV2; 8 bases fit TRBD1. The CDR3 sequence is 13 residues long. The germline CDR1 and CDR2 sequences are SNHLY and FYNNEI. J was trimmed by 6 bases and V by 6 bases; bases with no gene match: 6. The CDR3, as DNA: TGTGCCAGCAGCGTAGACAGGGGCCATGGCTACACCTTC. Translation: CASSVDRGHGYTF.

This chain connects TRBV7-3 to TRBJ2-1; maybe TRBD1 (5 bases). Per germline, CDR1 SGHTA and CDR2 FQGTGA. CDR3 length: 13 amino acids. The V gene lost 4 bases and the J gene lost 10 bases, with 14 bases spanning the gap. The CDR3 here is CASSSQRQREQFF. DNA for the CDR3: TGTGCCAGCAGCTCCCAGCGACAGCGAGAGCAGTTCTTC. The whole variable domain, filled in from reference TRBV7-3 and TRBJ2-1, reads GAGVSQTPSNKVTEKGKYVELRCDPISGHTALYWYRQSLGQGPEFLIYFQGTGAADDSGLPNDRFFAVRPEGSVSTLKIQRTERGDSAVYLCASSSQRQREQFFGPGTRLTVL.